This TCR beta chain was recorded in a study of T cells expressing NK-cell markers. About the research overall: Sequenced donors, eight in total, included seven who were HCMV-seropositive and one who was seronegative. Study-level points and caveats: For several donors, these clonotypes were likewise the leading ones in the CD3+CD56-NKG2C+ fraction.

Following a re-call of the 5' RACE reads, TCRdb has one entry per CDR3 protein and lacks DNA. The sample features about 440,000 distinct CDR3 sequences, with less than 7.5% in its top ten. Germline V gene lookup returns CDR1 SQVTM and CDR2 ANQGSEA. This CDR3 has 15 amino acids. A note on this clonotype: Its antigen is not known.

This chain joins TRBV29-1 and TRBJ2-1; TCRdb's D call, TRBD1, is unchecked because there is no DNA. The origin of this receptor is a woman between 18 and 69 years old in good health. Sequencing was done on a sample of blood T cells: a sorted CD56 or NKG2C T cell subset, CD4+ or CD8+ T cells, or bulk PBMC T cells (not recorded which). The CDR3 loop reads CSVVLGTGFRVEQFF.